Reported below is one T cell receptor beta chain. This specimen belongs to a study of blood T cell repertoires in COVID-19. Across the study: Acute and convalescent COVID-19 samples came from the United States, Italy and Spain.

This CDR3 is built from 15 residues. Trimming removed 5 bases from V and 2 bases from J, with 14 bases in between. CDR1 is SGHDT, CDR2 YYEEEE, per germline. In the authors' workflow: Counts of nucleated cells, estimated from reference gene primer amplification, were obtained. The protocol was immunoSEQ multiplex PCR, while the TCRdb copy is restricted to in-frame clones and leaves out a portion. V, J and clone size are those of that table, while D and trimming were read from the DNA. The repertoire includes some 120,000 clones, under 90% of them detected once, and 12% sits in the top ten. Sequenced input: peripheral blood. The receptor comes from a woman in her fifties or sixties with acute or convalescent COVID-19. The chain is built from TRBV5-6 and TRBJ1-5, with D possibly matching TRBD1 (5 bases). DNA for the CDR3: TGTGCCAGCAGTCCCGGCCCGGGGGGCAATCAGCCCCAGCATTTT. Its translation: CASSPGPGGNQPQHF.